These T cell receptor beta chains were read from a single sample in a study of shared clonotypes between healthy human individuals. Assay used: immunoSEQ multiplex PCR; TCRdb lists only in-frame clones, some missing. Here the sample spans 2.3 million or so clones, 85% to 95% being singletons. Material: naive CD4+ T cells from PBMCs. The receptor source for this set is a man aged 18 to 30 in good health. Some clones in this sample may be carry-over from other donors' samples. CDR3s include the opening cysteine and the closing phenylalanine or tryptophan. D genes are given only for firm matches. Some rows mark clone size as missing; the rest say once, few, many or name a class of expanded clone.

v_call,j_call,clone_size,d_call,cdr3_nt,cdr3_aa
TRBV7-9,TRBJ1-1,once,-,TGTGCCAGCAGCCTTCGGACACAGAACACTGAAGCTTTCTTT,CASSLRTQNTEAFF
TRBV5-1,TRBJ2-3,-,-,TGCGCCAGCAGCTTGCGCGACACATGGGGAGGAGATACGCAGTATTTT,CASSLRDTWGGDTQYF
TRBV5-1,TRBJ1-2,-,-,TGCGCCAGCAGCTCAGGACACTATGGCTACACCTTC,CASSSGHYGYTF
TRBV4-2,TRBJ2-1,-,TRBD2,TGTGCCAGCCGGCTAGCGGGATGGGGTGGTAATGAGCAGTTCTTC,CASRLAGWGGNEQFF
TRBV7-9,TRBJ1-1,-,TRBD1,TGTGCCAGCAGCTTCGAGGGGGCGAACACTGAAGCTTTCTTT,CASSFEGANTEAFF
TRBV27,TRBJ2-5,-,-,TGTGCCAGCAGTTTCGGTGTCATACTACATTCCCAAGAGACCCAGTACTTC,CASSFGVILHSQETQYF
TRBV6-6,TRBJ1-4,-,TRBD1,TGTGCCAGCGGGGACAGGGCGACTAATGAAAAACTGTTTTTT,CASGDRATNEKLFF
TRBV19,TRBJ1-2,-,-,TGTGCCAGTAGATTAGGGGTGGGGGCCTATGGCTACACCTTC,CASRLGVGAYGYTF
TRBV27,TRBJ2-1,-,-,TGTGCCAGCAGCCTCCAACAGGGTACGGCCTACAATGAGCAGTTCTTC,CASSLQQGTAYNEQFF
TRBV5-1,TRBJ1-1,-,-,TGCGCCAGCAGTTGGGCCCCGGAGAACACTGAAGCTTTCTTT,CASSWAPENTEAFF
TRBV4-3,TRBJ2-5,-,-,TGCGCCAGCAGCCAAGGGGTTGTTTCCCAAGAGACCCAGTACTTC,CASSQGVVSQETQYF
TRBV5-1,TRBJ2-7,-,TRBD2,TGCGCCAGCAGCTTGGAAATAGGCGGCGGGAGGTCCCTCTCCTACGAGCAGTACTTC,CASSLEIGGGRSLSYEQYF
TRBV4-3,TRBJ1-6,-,-,TGCGCCAGCAGCCAAGATTTGTGGTCAAGATATAATTCACCCCTCCACTTT,CASSQDLWSRYNSPLHF
TRBV7-2,TRBJ1-2,-,-,TGTGCCAGCAGCTTAGTGTATGGCTACACCTTC,CASSLVYGYTF
TRBV19,TRBJ2-2,-,TRBD1,TGTGCCAGTAGCCTGAGGGGACAGGGGACGAACACCGGGGAGCTGTTTTTT,CASSLRGQGTNTGELFF
TRBV2,TRBJ2-7,-,-,TGTGCCAGCAGAAGCGACAGTTACGAGCAGTACTTC,CASRSDSYEQYF
TRBV2,TRBJ1-5,-,-,TGTGCCAGCAGGTCTTCACAGAAATCACCCCAGCATTTT,CASRSSQKSPQHF
TRBV5-1,TRBJ2-7,-,-,TGCGCCAGCAGCCTAACCACAGACGAGCAGTACTTC,CASSLTTDEQYF
TRBV27,TRBJ1-1,-,-,TGTGCCAGCAGACTAATGACAACCAACACTGAAGCTTTCTTT,CASRLMTTNTEAFF
TRBV4-3,TRBJ1-2,once,-,TGCGCCAGCAGCCCGATTCCAGGGGTAGGAGATGGCTACACCTTC,CASSPIPGVGDGYTF
TRBV6-1,TRBJ2-1,-,-,TGTGCCAGCAGTGAAACAGGGTACTACAATGAGCAGTTCTTC,CASSETGYYNEQFF
TRBV9,TRBJ2-1,-,-,TGTGCCAGCAGCGATACGGGGCTATTGGGGTACAATGAGCAGTTCTTC,CASSDTGLLGYNEQFF
TRBV9,TRBJ2-7,-,-,TGTGCCAGCAGCGTAGGGCAGAGCGAGCAGTACTTC,CASSVGQSEQYF
TRBV5-1,TRBJ2-3,-,TRBD1,TGCGCCAGCAGCTTAGAAGATCGGACAGGGGGCACAGATACGCAGTATTTT,CASSLEDRTGGTDTQYF
TRBV20-1,TRBJ1-1,-,-,TGCAGTGCTAGAGTCTCTGAAGCTTTCTTT,CSARVSEAFF
TRBV6-5,TRBJ2-3,-,-,TGTGCCAGCAGTACCAGACAGAGCACAGATACGCAGTATTTT,CASSTRQSTDTQYF
TRBV19,TRBJ1-5,-,-,TGTGCCAGTAGTCGTGAAAGCAATCAGCCCCAGCATTTT,CASSRESNQPQHF
TRBV2,TRBJ2-7,-,-,TGTGCCAGCAGTGTATCCGCCTACGAGCAGTACTTC,CASSVSAYEQYF
TRBV29-1,TRBJ1-1,once,TRBD1,TGCAGCGTTTACAGGGGAAACACTGAAGCTTTCTTT,CSVYRGNTEAFF
TRBV11-2,TRBJ2-3,-,TRBD1,TGTGCCAGCAGCACCGACAGGGCTAGCACAGATACGCAGTATTTT,CASSTDRASTDTQYF
TRBV2,TRBJ2-1,-,-,TGTGCCAGCAGAAGGGAGGGGGTGGATGAGCAGTTCTTC,CASRREGVDEQFF
TRBV9,TRBJ2-1,once,-,TGTGCCAGCAGCGTAGAATCACGGGAGCAGTTCTTC,CASSVESREQFF
TRBV6-6,TRBJ2-2,-,TRBD2,TGTGCCAGCAGCCCCAAACCTAGCGGGATTACCGGGGAGCTGTTTTTT,CASSPKPSGITGELFF
TRBV18,TRBJ2-7,-,-,TGTGCCAGCTCAACTTACTACGAGCAGTACTTC,CASSTYYEQYF
TRBV9,TRBJ1-4,few,-,TGTGCCAGCAGCGTAGGCGGAGTAGGCGAAAAACTGTTTTTT,CASSVGGVGEKLFF
TRBV30,TRBJ1-1,few,-,TGTGCCTGGCGCGACATACTGAACACTGAAGCTTTCTTT,CAWRDILNTEAFF
TRBV7-2,TRBJ2-7,-,TRBD1,TGTGCCAGCAGCCCGGACAGGGGTTTCGAGCAGTACTTC,CASSPDRGFEQYF
TRBV4-2,TRBJ2-7,-,TRBD2,TGTGCCAGCAGCCAAGACGTGGGAGTAAGGGCTAGCGGGAGTAGGGAATCCTACGAGCAGTACTTC,CASSQDVGVRASGSRESYEQYF
TRBV7-2,TRBJ2-2,-,-,TGTGCCAGCAGCTTAGGCGGGACCGCGAACACCGGGGAGCTGTTTTTT,CASSLGGTANTGELFF
TRBV28,TRBJ2-1,-,TRBD2,TGTGCCAGCAGTTGGGCGAGACTAGCGGGAGGGGATGAGCAGTTCTTC,CASSWARLAGGDEQFF
TRBV5-5,TRBJ2-7,-,TRBD2,TGTGCCAGCAGCATAACTAGCGGAACCTACGAGCAGTACTTC,CASSITSGTYEQYF
TRBV6-5,TRBJ2-6,-,TRBD1,TGTGCCAGCAGTAGGACAGGGACTGGGGCCAACGTCCTGACTTTC,CASSRTGTGANVLTF
TRBV9,TRBJ2-1,-,TRBD2,TGTGCCAGCAGCGCACTACTAGCGGGGGTTTACAATGAGCAGTTCTTC,CASSALLAGVYNEQFF
TRBV30,TRBJ1-5,-,-,TGTGCCTGGAGCCTCGGCGGGACTCAGTCCCAGCATTTT,CAWSLGGTQSQHF
TRBV5-1,TRBJ2-3,-,-,TGCGCCAGCAGCTTGGGATTTGGGGGAGGCACAGATACGCAGTATTTT,CASSLGFGGGTDTQYF
TRBV4-3,TRBJ2-2,-,TRBD1,TGCGCCAGCAGCCAAAATACAGGGGGCGTCACCGGGGAGCTGTTTTTT,CASSQNTGGVTGELFF
TRBV28,TRBJ2-3,-,-,TGTGCCAGCAGGCTACACCTCGGGCGCACAGATACGCAGTATTTT,CASRLHLGRTDTQYF
TRBV5-1,TRBJ2-5,few,TRBD1,TGCGCCAGCAGCTTGACAGGGGGAGAGACCCAGTACTTC,CASSLTGGETQYF
TRBV2,TRBJ2-3,once,-,TGTGCCAGCAGTGAAGCTAGGCTAGCAGCCACAGATACGCAGTATTTT,CASSEARLAATDTQYF
TRBV5-1,TRBJ2-5,-,TRBD1,TGCGCCAGCAGCTGGGGACAGGGACAAGAGACCCAGTACTTC,CASSWGQGQETQYF
TRBV5-1,TRBJ2-7,-,-,TGCGCCAGCAGTCTGGGGGCTAGCGGAACATACTACGAGCAGTACTTC,CASSLGASGTYYEQYF
TRBV28,TRBJ2-1,-,-,TGTGCCAGCAGTTTTATCGGGGTAGCGGATAACAATGAGCAGTTCTTC,CASSFIGVADNNEQFF
TRBV29-1,TRBJ2-1,-,TRBD2,TGCAGCGTTCTGACTAGCGCTCCGCTCAATGAGCAGTTCTTC,CSVLTSAPLNEQFF
TRBV6-6,TRBJ2-7,-,TRBD1,TGTGCCAGCAGTTACGGGACAGGGGCGGGTGAGCAGTACTTC,CASSYGTGAGEQYF
TRBV7-3,TRBJ2-7,-,TRBD2,TGTGCCAGCAGCTCTAAGCGGGATTGGTCCTACGAGCAGTACTTC,CASSSKRDWSYEQYF
TRBV2,TRBJ1-3,-,-,TGTGCCAGCAGTGAATCCGGATTCTCTGGAAACACCATATATTTT,CASSESGFSGNTIYF